Sequencing of this TCR beta chain was carried out in a study of blood T cell repertoires in COVID-19. Study overall: T cells, B-cell-depleted T cells, or PBMCs provided the cDNA or gDNA that served as material.

Germline CDR1 is SGHRS and CDR2 is YFSETQ. The CDR3 consists of 18 residues. Trimming took 1 base from V and 3 from J; bases not matched to a gene: 12. Per the authors' pipeline: Reference gene primer amplification gave nucleated cell count estimates. Profiling relied on immunoSEQ multiplex PCR, and the TCRdb table lists in-frame clones only, not all of them. That table furnishes V, J and clone size, whereas the DNA furnished D and trimming. The data show more than 200,000 clones, about 82% seen once. The sequence was obtained from a woman aged 80 or older with acute or convalescent COVID-19. Input material: peripheral blood. The genes are TRBV5-1 and TRBJ2-1; TRBD2 aligns across 8 bases. The CDR3 is CASSLWRRSGDLYNEQFF. CDR3 nucleotide sequence: TGCGCCAGCAGCTTGTGGAGGCGTAGCGGGGACCTCTACAATGAGCAGTTCTTC. The entire variable domain, with the rest obtained from reference TRBV5-1 and TRBJ2-1, is as follows: KAGVTQTPRYLIKTRGQQVTLSCSPISGHRSVSWYQQTPGQGLQFLFEYFSETQRNKGNFPGRFSGRQFSNSRSEMNVSTLELGDSALYLCASSLWRRSGDLYNEQFFGPGTRLTVL.